Listed here is a single T cell receptor (beta chain). Its binding antigen is unknown. No much larger clonotype is one base removed from it; base qualities were not supplied. The sample is drawn from a study of T-cell reconstitution after alpha-beta-depleted transplantation in children (dated by TCRdb to the mid-2010s). A note on the overall study: Using TCR repertoire profiling, the study followed T-cell immune reconstitution in a quantitative way in children after TCRalphabeta/CD19-depleted allogeneic hematopoietic cell transplantation.

The protocol used for the library was PCR. For sequencing, an Illumina HiSeq 2500 was employed. To normalize quantification of the TCRbeta repertoire, the TCR libraries were built with molecular barcoding that relied on unique molecular identifiers. TCRdb reworked the public reads: Q25 trimming with fastp, MiXCR clone assembly, productive beta chains retained. All rows with the same CDR3 protein become a single entry with the most common DNA and genes. Within this sample are approximately 490,000 distinct CDR3 sequences, with about an eighth of them counted one time only. Less than 6.5% of the sample lies in the top ten. Trimming at the junction amounts to 5 bases on V and 6 bases on J, and the germline ends lie 17 bases apart. From the cysteine through the phenylalanine, the CDR3 covers 14 amino acids. This entry keeps only the CDR3 DNA: 42 bases, framed from base 1.

The chain joins TRBV12-3 or TRBV12-4 to TRBJ2-7; the D gene is possibly TRBD2, with 6 bases matching. The TCR was taken from a human donor who donated a stem cell graft to a child with combined immunodeficiency. The sequencing here drew on PBMCs from the stem cell graft donor, taken from the stem cell graft. The CDR3 region reads CASSPGGGSREQYF. DNA sequence: TGTGCCAGCAGTCCTGGTGGGGGGTCCCGCGAGCAGTACTTC.